This entry lists 32 T cell receptor beta chains sequenced from one sample in a study of radiation and T cells in renal cell carcinoma. Time point denoted: baseline pretreatment blood. Treatment specified: 15 Gy SBRT to primary tumor, nephrectomy 4 weeks later. Sequencing used immunoSEQ multiplex PCR; TCRdb keeps in-frame clones, though not all of them. The sample carries 130,000 to 150,000 clones, roughly 90% recorded once. Material: blood, obtained from a patient whose treatment included radiotherapy and nephrectomy. Every receptor here comes from a woman between 65 and 79 years old with renal cell carcinoma.

CDR3 nucleotides: TGTGCCAGCAGCTCGGTCGACGGGACCCAGTACTTC. Protein product: CASSSVDGTQYF. The chain has TRBV7-9 and TRBJ2-5; D is ambiguous. Trimming stripped 4 bases from V and 7 bases from J, with 10 bases between. The germline gives CDR1 SEHNR, CDR2 FQNEAQ (reference sequence). This CDR3 comprises 12 residues.

The rearrangement joins TRBV5-4 to TRBJ1-1; D is unresolved. Germline CDR1 SGHNT, CDR2 YYREEE (reference sequence). With 1 base removed from V and 6 bases from J, the gap between germline ends came to 16 bases. The CDR3 extends over 15 amino acids. CDR3 amino acids: CASSLWDTKIPEAFF. The DNA of the CDR3 is TGTGCCAGCAGCTTGTGGGATACAAAGATCCCTGAAGCTTTCTTT.

The chain links TRBV2 to TRBJ1-5, with TRBD1 matching 7 bases. V shed 9 bases and J 0 bases; nucleotides not matched to a gene: 2. Germline lookup yields CDR1 SNHLY and CDR2 FYNNEI. This CDR3 spans 13 amino acids. CDR3 residues: CASHRGSNQPQHF. In nucleotides, the CDR3 is TGTGCCAGTCACAGGGGTAGCAATCAGCCCCAGCATTTT.

The chain links TRBV9 to TRBJ1-4, with D hard to call. This CDR3 comprises 14 residues. The germline V gene encodes CDR1 SGDLS and CDR2 YYNGEE. V was clipped by 3 bases and J by 4 bases, with 10 bases between them. CDR3 nucleotide sequence: TGTGCCAGCAGCGAACATCTCGGTAATGAAAAACTGTTTTTT. Translating gives CASSEHLGNEKLFF.

V usage is TRBV7-3 and J usage is TRBJ2-5, with 9 bases identical to TRBD1. Germline V CDR1 and CDR2: SGHTA, FQGTGA. The CDR3 contains 15 residues. V lost 6 bases, J lost 5 bases, and 10 bases stayed unmatched. The CDR3 DNA sequence: TGTGCCAGCAGTAAGGCGGGGACAGGGAGGGAGACCCAGTACTTC. Its protein is CASSKAGTGRETQYF.

The chain carries TRBV14 and TRBJ1-4, with D maybe TRBD1 (5 bases). The CDR3 is 16 amino acids. The V end lost 6 bases, the J end lost 5 bases, and 19 bases lay between the germline ends. CDR1 is SGHDN and CDR2 is FVKESK in the germline V gene. DNA for the CDR3: TGTGCCAGCAGTCATTTGGGGAGGGGACCGAATGAAAAACTGTTTTTT. It specifies CASSHLGRGPNEKLFF. The complete variable domain, with remaining parts taken from reference TRBV14 and TRBJ1-4, reads EAGVTQFPSHSVIEKGQTVTLRCDPISGHDNLYWYRRVMGKEIKFLLHFVKESKQDESGMPNNRFLAERTGGTYSTLKVQPAELEDSGVYFCASSHLGRGPNEKLFFGSGTQLSVL.

The table lists this clone with a few counts. The V and J genes are TRBV27 and TRBJ1-1; D unclear. Germline V gene lookup returns CDR1 MNHEY and CDR2 SMNVEV (reference sequence). Trimming shortened V by 3 bases and J by 0 bases, and 14 bases separated the two germline ends. The CDR3 has 16 residues. The CDR3 loop is CASSFNPSGVNTEAFF. CDR3 in DNA: TGTGCCAGCAGTTTTAACCCATCGGGAGTGAACACTGAAGCTTTCTTT.

The V gene is TRBV28, the J gene TRBJ1-1; D uncertain. This CDR3 contains 15 residues. Germline lookup yields CDR1 MDHEN and CDR2 SYDVKM. V was pared by 8 bases and J by 1 base, with 17 bases between. The CDR3: CASRGGSVGNTEAFF. The CDR3, as DNA: TGTGCCAGCCGAGGCGGCAGTGTGGGGAACACTGAAGCTTTCTTT.

This rearrangement joins TRBV9 to TRBJ1-4; D possibly corresponds to TRBD1 (5 bases). This CDR3 comprises 14 residues. Trimming took off 2 bases at V and 6 bases at J, with 11 bases between the two ends. The germline V gene has CDR1 SGDLS and CDR2 YYNGEE. The CDR3 here is CASSVQGPDEKLFF. CDR3 nucleotide sequence: TGTGCCAGCAGCGTTCAGGGTCCCGATGAAAAACTGTTTTTT.

The J gene is TRBJ1-5, the V gene TRBV4-3; D is unclear. The CDR3 consists of 15 residues. V lost 1 base to trimming and J lost 2 bases, with 9 bases between them. The germline CDR1 and CDR2 sequences are LGHNA and YSLEER. CDR3 nucleotide sequence: TGCGCCAGCAGCCAAGGTCGTGGGGGCAATCAGCCCCAGCATTTT. Amino acid sequence: CASSQGRGGNQPQHF.

The chain uses TRBV5-6 and TRBJ2-7, with 10 bases aligning to TRBD1. V was pared by 4 bases and J by 0 bases, with 4 bases of the junction left unmatched. CDR1 and CDR2 (germline): SGHDT, YYEEEE. CDR3 length equals 15 residues. CDR3 DNA: TGTGCCAGCAGCGTGGGACAGGGGCTCTCCTACGAGCAGTACTTC. Protein sequence: CASSVGQGLSYEQYF.

This clone appeared a single time. This sequence joins TRBV2 and TRBJ2-5; TRBD1 might be the D (5 bases). V was clipped by 4 bases and J by 2 bases, with 8 bases between them. The length of the CDR3 is 13 residues. From germline, CDR1 is SNHLY and CDR2 FYNNEI. CDR3 sequence (DNA): TGTGCCAGCAGTGCCAGGGCGCAAGAGACCCAGTACTTC. Translation: CASSARAQETQYF. The whole variable domain, remainder taken from reference TRBV2 and TRBJ2-5, is EPEVTQTPSHQVTQMGQEVILRCVPISNHLYFYWYRQILGQKVEFLVSFYNNEISEKSEIFDDQFSVERPDGSNFTLKIRSTKLEDSAMYFCASSARAQETQYFGPGTRLLVL.

The chain recombines TRBV7-8 with TRBJ2-2; the D gene is possibly TRBD1 (6 bases). V shed 6 bases and J shed 2 bases, with 16 bases lying between them. The CDR3 contains 16 residues. Germline CDR1 and CDR2: SGHVS and FQNEAQ. Here the CDR3 reads CASSSTGSLNTGELFF. CDR3 DNA: TGTGCCAGCAGTAGCACAGGGAGTCTCAACACCGGGGAGCTGTTTTTT.

The genes are TRBV7-2 and TRBJ1-1, with a weak D call TRBD1 (5 bases). The CDR3 contains 15 residues. Between the trimmed V and J ends, which lost 0 bases and 0 bases, there was a span of 8 bases. Germline V lookup: CDR1 SGHTA, CDR2 FQGNSA. Here the CDR3 reads CASSLARALNTEAFF. CDR3 in DNA: TGTGCCAGCAGCTTAGCCAGGGCCTTGAACACTGAAGCTTTCTTT.

In this sample, this clone turned up a few times. This chain joins TRBV1 and TRBJ2-5; TRBD2 is taken as the D call from the table, unchecked against the DNA. TRBV1 is shown as a pseudogene. There are 17 residues in the CDR3. This chain's CDR3 is CTSSQKVSTSGEETQYF. In DNA form, the CDR3 reads TGCACCAGCAGCCAAAAAGTCTCCACTAGCGGGGAAGAGACCCAGTACTTC.

The chain employs TRBV5-1 and TRBJ2-1, with D possibly called TRBD1 or TRBD2 (6 bases each). Germline V lookup: CDR1 SGHRS, CDR2 YFSETQ. This CDR3 is 13 amino acids long. With 3 bases removed from V and 8 bases from J, the gap between germline ends came to 12 bases. Here the CDR3 reads CASSSSGAHEQFF. The CDR3 nucleotides are TGCGCCAGCAGCTCCTCGGGGGCCCATGAGCAGTTCTTC.

This chain links TRBV19 with TRBJ1-2; D gene uncertain. Looked up from germline, CDR1 is LNHDA and CDR2 is SQIVND (reference sequence). V lost 5 bases and J 2 bases, leaving 15 bases between the germline ends. The CDR3 consists of 15 residues. The CDR3 region is CASSPESDPNYGYTF. DNA for the CDR3: TGTGCCAGTAGTCCAGAGTCCGATCCGAACTATGGCTACACCTTC. Supplemented by reference TRBV19 and TRBJ1-2, the full variable domain reads DGGITQSPKYLFRKEGQNVTLSCEQNLNHDAMYWYRQDPGQGLRLIYYSQIVNDFQKGDIAEGYSVSREKKESFPLTVTSAQKNPTAFYLCASSPESDPNYGYTFGSGTRLTVV.

The chain couples TRBV28 to TRBJ1-6; the match to TRBD1 covers 9 bases. J was trimmed by 3 bases and V by 4 bases; bases with no gene match: 1. The CDR3 contains 15 residues. Looked up from germline, CDR1 is MDHEN and CDR2 is SYDVKM. CDR3 nucleotide sequence: TGTGCCAGCAGTTACAGGGGGCGCTATAATTCACCCCTCCACTTT. Translated, it gives CASSYRGRYNSPLHF.

V gene TRBV6-6 combines with J gene TRBJ1-2, with 7 positions matching TRBD1. After removal of 6 bases from V and 4 bases from J, the junction contained 11 bases not matched to a gene. The germline CDR1 and CDR2 sequences are MNHNY and SVGAGI (reference sequence). The CDR3 totals 15 residues. The CDR3: CASRAPQGQSYGYTF. The CDR3 nucleotides read TGTGCCAGCAGGGCACCACAGGGGCAAAGCTATGGCTACACCTTC.

This sequence joins TRBV28 and TRBJ2-7; the D gene could be TRBD1 or TRBD2 (6 bases each). This CDR3 has 13 residues. The germline CDR1 and CDR2 sequences are MDHEN and SYDVKM. V lost 4 bases, J lost 6 bases, and 13 bases lay in between. CDR3 protein: CASSSTGTGEQYF. Written as DNA, the CDR3 is TGTGCCAGCAGTTCTACAGGGACTGGCGAGCAGTACTTC.

This chain connects TRBV7-2 to TRBJ2-7; TRBD2 aligns across 8 bases. There are 15 residues in the CDR3. Germline V CDR1 and CDR2: SGHTA, FQGNSA. V dropped 7 bases and J dropped 2; count of bases not matched to a gene: 10. CDR3 amino acids: CASKTHGAGAYEQYF. CDR3 sequence (DNA): TGTGCCAGCAAAACCCACGGAGCGGGGGCCTACGAGCAGTACTTC. The full variable domain, completed using reference TRBV7-2 and TRBJ2-7, is GAGVSQSPSNKVTEKGKDVELRCDPISGHTALYWYRQSLGQGLEFLIYFQGNSAPDKSGLPSDRFSAERTGGSVSTLTIQRTQQEDSAVYLCASKTHGAGAYEQYFGPGTRLTVT.

The chain links TRBV27 to TRBJ2-7; D is unresolved. The CDR3 is made up of 15 amino acids. Germline CDR1 is MNHEY and CDR2 is SMNVEV (reference sequence). Trimming took 3 bases from V and 6 from J, leaving 18 bases between them. The CDR3 DNA reads TGTGCCAGCAGTTTTAATCCAGTCCTCTCCAGCGAGCAGTACTTC. It is translated as CASSFNPVLSSEQYF.

J is TRBJ2-1 and V is TRBV5-6, with D tentatively TRBD2 (5 bases). Germline V gives CDR1 SGHDT, CDR2 YYEEEE. This CDR3 has 15 amino acids. With 3 bases removed from V and 3 bases from J, the gap between germline ends came to 13 bases. The CDR3 DNA follows: TGTGCCAGCAGCTCGCGGGCCCGACTCTACAATGAGCAGTTCTTC. Its translation is CASSSRARLYNEQFF. The whole variable domain, filled in from reference TRBV5-6 and TRBJ2-1, reads DAGVTQSPTHLIKTRGQQVTLRCSPKSGHDTVSWYQQALGQGPQFIFQYYEEEERQRGNFPDRFSGHQFPNYSSELNVNALLLGDSALYLCASSSRARLYNEQFFGPGTRLTVL.

J is TRBJ2-5 and V is TRBV15, with a tentative D call TRBD1 (6 bases). Trimming pared 7 bases from V and 3 bases from J, leaving 9 bases between. The CDR3 consists of 12 residues. Germline V gene lookup returns CDR1 LNHNV and CDR2 YYDKDF (reference sequence). The CDR3 spells CATTRGEETQYF. Written as DNA, the CDR3 is TGTGCCACCACCAGGGGAGAAGAGACCCAGTACTTC.

The chain uses TRBV2 and TRBJ2-5; tentative D call: TRBD2 (6 bases). The CDR3 contains 13 residues. CDR1 and CDR2 (germline): SNHLY, FYNNEI. V was trimmed by 5 bases and J by 5 bases, leaving 12 bases between them. As DNA, the CDR3 is TGTGCCAGCAGTAGGACTATGCGGGAGACCCAGTACTTC. Translation: CASSRTMRETQYF.

This chain uses TRBV5-6 with TRBJ2-7; 11 bases fit TRBD2. The CDR3 spans 16 residues. In germline, CDR1 is SGHDT, CDR2 YYEEEE. The trim removed 3 bases at V and 3 bases at J, leaving 8 bases unmatched. The CDR3 reads CASSSRLAGTGYEQYF. The CDR3 coding sequence is TGTGCCAGCAGCTCCCGACTAGCGGGGACCGGCTACGAGCAGTACTTC.

This chain uses TRBV28 with TRBJ2-7, with D possibly being TRBD2 (6 bases). The CDR3 extends over 11 amino acids. Trimming took 6 bases from V and 13 from J, leaving 16 bases between them. Per germline, CDR1 MDHEN and CDR2 SYDVKM. The CDR3 protein is CASRISGTAYF. The CDR3 bases are TGTGCCAGCAGGATATCCGGGACTGCCTACTTC.

The V and J genes are TRBV7-2 and TRBJ2-5, with 10 positions matching TRBD1. The length of the CDR3 is 13 residues. V gave up 5 bases and J gave up 7 bases; unmatched junction bases: 4. The germline V gene encodes CDR1 SGHTA and CDR2 FQGNSA. CDR3 in DNA: TGTGCCAGCAGCCGGGACAGGGGAGGGACCCAGTACTTC. Its protein product is CASSRDRGGTQYF.

The V gene is TRBV10-3, the J gene TRBJ1-1; possible D gene TRBD1, 5 bases. V shed 0 bases and J shed 4 bases, with 12 bases lying between them. This CDR3 comprises 15 residues. Per germline, CDR1 ENHRY and CDR2 SYGVKD. The DNA for the CDR3 is TGTGCCATCAGTGAGTCGGGGCCCGCGGGCACTGAAGCTTTCTTT. Amino acids: CAISESGPAGTEAFF.

The chain combines TRBV27 with TRBJ1-2; 8 positions match TRBD1. The junction had 3 bases not matched to a gene; V was cut back by 6 bases and J by 0 bases. This CDR3 comprises 14 residues. Looked up from germline, CDR1 is MNHEY and CDR2 is SMNVEV (reference sequence). The CDR3 sequence is CASSGQGANYGYTF. For the CDR3, the DNA is TGTGCCAGCAGCGGACAGGGAGCTAACTATGGCTACACCTTC.

This clone occurred a few times. The chain couples TRBV1 to TRBJ1-2; the table's D call of TRBD1 was not tested on the DNA. TRBV1 is a known pseudogene. The length of the CDR3 is 15 residues. The CDR3 coding sequence is TGCACCAGCAGCCAAGGTAACAGGGGTTACTATGGCTACACCTTC. It specifies CTSSQGNRGYYGYTF.

The chain carries TRBV6-6 and TRBJ1-4, with 8 positions matching TRBD1. The CDR3 is 14 residues long. Germline values: CDR1 MNHNY, CDR2 SVGAGI (reference sequence). Trimming cost V 6 bases and J 5 bases; bases outside gene matches: 5. CDR3 sequence: CASSLRQGNEKLFF. CDR3 in DNA: TGTGCCAGCAGCCTTCGACAGGGGAATGAAAAACTGTTTTTT.